This entry is about one TCR beta chain. Antigen: not known. This sample was included in a study of post-analysis software for immune sequencing data. Study information: Recorded subtypes: relapsing-remitting, secondary progressive, progressive-relapsing; some patients unannotated.

Unique molecular identifiers had been added to the TCR beta cDNA libraries. The yield from roughly 1 to 10 million T cells was around 500,000 cDNA molecules in total. A single record per CDR3 protein comes from TCRdb applying MiXCR to the PCR reads. Of hundreds of thousands of distinct CDR3 sequences listed, 40% to 55% are singletons. Study conclusions and caveats: Controls' normalized Chao1 diversity significantly exceeded that of multiple sclerosis patients. Roughly 5 TRBV segments occurring more often in patients than controls included TRBV5-6, TRBV5-1 and TRBV20-1. Strong co-clustering by F measure was evident for samples that had been prepared in the same batch.

V lost 7 bases and J 0 bases, leaving 17 bases between the germline ends. The CDR3 consists of 16 residues. Germline V gene lookup returns CDR1 MDHEN and CDR2 SYDVKM. The rearrangement uses TRBV28 and TRBJ2-3; D is perhaps TRBD1 (6 bases). The source is a girl aged 5 to 17 with multiple sclerosis. Sequenced: blood. The CDR3 region is CASTHPGDASTDTQYF. The CDR3 region has the DNA TGTGCCAGCACCCACCCAGGGGATGCTAGCACAGATACGCAGTATTTT.